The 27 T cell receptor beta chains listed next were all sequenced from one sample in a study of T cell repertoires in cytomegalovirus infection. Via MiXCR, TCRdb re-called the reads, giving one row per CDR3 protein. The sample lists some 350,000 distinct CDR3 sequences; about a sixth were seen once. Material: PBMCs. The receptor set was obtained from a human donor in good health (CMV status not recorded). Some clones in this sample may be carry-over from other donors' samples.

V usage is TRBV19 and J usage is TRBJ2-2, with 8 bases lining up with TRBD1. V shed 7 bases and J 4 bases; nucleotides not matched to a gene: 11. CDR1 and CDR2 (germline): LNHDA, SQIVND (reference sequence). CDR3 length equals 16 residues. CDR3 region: CASTDRGQATTGELFF. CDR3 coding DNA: TGTGCCAGTACCGACAGGGGACAGGCGACCACCGGGGAGCTGTTTTTT.

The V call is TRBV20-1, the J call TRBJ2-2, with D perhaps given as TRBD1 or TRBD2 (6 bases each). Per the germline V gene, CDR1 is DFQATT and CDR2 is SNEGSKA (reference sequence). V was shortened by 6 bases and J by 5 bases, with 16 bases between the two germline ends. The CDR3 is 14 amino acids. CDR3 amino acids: CSATAGHKTGELFF. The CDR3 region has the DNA TGCAGTGCAACGGCGGGACATAAAACCGGGGAGCTGTTTTTT.

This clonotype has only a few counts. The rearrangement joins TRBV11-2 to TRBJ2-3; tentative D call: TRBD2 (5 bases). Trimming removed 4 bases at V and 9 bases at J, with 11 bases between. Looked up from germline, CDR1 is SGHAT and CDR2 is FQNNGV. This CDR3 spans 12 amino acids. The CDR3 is CASSSVEGTQYF. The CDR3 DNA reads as TGTGCCAGCAGCTCGGTAGAGGGCACGCAGTATTTT.

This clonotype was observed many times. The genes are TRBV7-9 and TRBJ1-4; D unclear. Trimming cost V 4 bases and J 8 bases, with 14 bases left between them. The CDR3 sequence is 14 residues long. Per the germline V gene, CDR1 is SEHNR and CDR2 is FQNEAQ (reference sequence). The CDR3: CASSSEIPAEKLFF. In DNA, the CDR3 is TGTGCCAGCAGCTCGGAGATACCGGCCGAAAAACTGTTTTTT.

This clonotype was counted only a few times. DNA for the CDR3: TGTGCCAGCTCACGCCTAGGGACAGGGGTTTCCAATGAGCAGTTCTTC. It translates to CASSRLGTGVSNEQFF. The V call is TRBV18, the J call TRBJ2-1, with 10 bases lining up with TRBD1. This CDR3 is built from 16 residues. The germline V gene has CDR1 KGHSH and CDR2 LQKENI. J was trimmed by 6 bases and V by 4 bases; bases with no gene match: 9. Looking up the rest from reference TRBV18 and TRBJ2-1 gives the full variable domain: NAGVMQNPRHLVRRRGQEARLRCSPMKGHSHVYWYRQLPEEGLKFMVYLQKENIIDESGMPKERFSAEFPKEGPSILRIQQVVRGDSAAYFCASSRLGTGVSNEQFFGPGTRLTVL.

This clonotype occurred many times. Written as DNA, the CDR3 is TGTGCCAGCAGCTTAGTGGCGGCAGGACCGAATCAGCCCCAGCATTTT. Translation: CASSLVAAGPNQPQHF. V and J are TRBV7-8 and TRBJ1-5; D not resolved. V lost 1 base and J 4 bases, leaving 14 bases between the germline ends. This CDR3 spans 16 amino acids. Germline V lookup: CDR1 SGHVS, CDR2 FQNEAQ.

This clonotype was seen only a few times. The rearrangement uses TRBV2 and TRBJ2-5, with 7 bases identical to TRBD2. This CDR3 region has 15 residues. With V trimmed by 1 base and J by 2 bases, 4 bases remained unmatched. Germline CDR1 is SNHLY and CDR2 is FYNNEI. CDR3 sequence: CASSEERGRQETQYF. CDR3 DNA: TGTGCCAGCAGTGAAGAGCGGGGACGACAAGAGACCCAGTACTTC.

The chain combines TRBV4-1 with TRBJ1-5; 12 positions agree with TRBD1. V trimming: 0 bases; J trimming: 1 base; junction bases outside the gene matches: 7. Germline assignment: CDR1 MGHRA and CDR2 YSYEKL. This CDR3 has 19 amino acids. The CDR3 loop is CASSQEDIGTGGSNQPQHF. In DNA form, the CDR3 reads TGCGCCAGCAGCCAAGAGGATATAGGGACAGGGGGCAGCAATCAGCCCCAGCATTTT.

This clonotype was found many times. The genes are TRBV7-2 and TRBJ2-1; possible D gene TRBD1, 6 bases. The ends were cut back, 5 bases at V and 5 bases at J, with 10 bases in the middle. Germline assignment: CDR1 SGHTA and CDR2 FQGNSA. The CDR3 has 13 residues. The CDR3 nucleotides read TGTGCCAGCAGCCAAGGGACAAACAATGAGCAGTTCTTC. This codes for CASSQGTNNEQFF.

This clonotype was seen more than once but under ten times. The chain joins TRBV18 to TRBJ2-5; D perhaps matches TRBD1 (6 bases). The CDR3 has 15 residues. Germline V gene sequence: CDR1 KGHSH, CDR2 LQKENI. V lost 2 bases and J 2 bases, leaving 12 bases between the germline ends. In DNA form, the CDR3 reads TGTGCCAGCTCACCAAAGGGGACAATGCAAGAGACCCAGTACTTC. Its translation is CASSPKGTMQETQYF.

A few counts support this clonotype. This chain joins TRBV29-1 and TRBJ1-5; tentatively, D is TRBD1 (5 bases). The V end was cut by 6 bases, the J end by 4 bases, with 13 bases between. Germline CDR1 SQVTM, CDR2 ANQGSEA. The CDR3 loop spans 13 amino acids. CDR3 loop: CSVAETENQPQHF. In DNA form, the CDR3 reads TGCAGCGTAGCCGAGACAGAGAATCAGCCCCAGCATTTT.

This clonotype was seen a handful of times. CDR3 DNA: TGTGCCACCAATCCCCGGACTAGCGGAACCTACGAGCAGTACTTC. The encoded protein is CATNPRTSGTYEQYF. The V and J genes are TRBV6-2 or TRBV6-3 and TRBJ2-7; TRBD2 aligns across 10 bases. This CDR3 has 15 amino acids. With V trimmed by 10 bases and J by 2 bases, 11 bases remained unmatched. In germline, CDR1 is MNHEY, CDR2 SVGEGT.

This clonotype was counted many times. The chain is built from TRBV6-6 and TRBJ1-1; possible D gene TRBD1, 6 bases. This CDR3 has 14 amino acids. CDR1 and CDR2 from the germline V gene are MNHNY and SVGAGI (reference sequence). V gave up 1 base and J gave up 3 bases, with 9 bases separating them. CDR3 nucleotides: TGTGCCAGCAGTTACTACAGGGAAGACACTGAAGCTTTCTTT. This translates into CASSYYREDTEAFF.

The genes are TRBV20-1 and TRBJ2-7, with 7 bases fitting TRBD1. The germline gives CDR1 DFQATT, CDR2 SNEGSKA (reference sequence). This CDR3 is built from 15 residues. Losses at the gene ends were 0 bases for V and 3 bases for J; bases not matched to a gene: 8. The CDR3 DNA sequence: TGCAGTGCTAGAGAACCCGACAGGGCCGGCTACGAGCAGTACTTC. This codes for CSAREPDRAGYEQYF.

CDR3 protein: CASSITQKYEQYF. In nucleotides, the CDR3 is TGTGCCAGTAGTATTACACAGAAGTACGAGCAGTACTTC. The chain has TRBV19 and TRBJ2-7; no definite D call. CDR3 length: 13 residues. CDR1 is LNHDA and CDR2 is SQIVND in the germline V gene (reference sequence). Trimming shortened V by 3 bases and J by 4 bases, and 10 bases separated the two germline ends.

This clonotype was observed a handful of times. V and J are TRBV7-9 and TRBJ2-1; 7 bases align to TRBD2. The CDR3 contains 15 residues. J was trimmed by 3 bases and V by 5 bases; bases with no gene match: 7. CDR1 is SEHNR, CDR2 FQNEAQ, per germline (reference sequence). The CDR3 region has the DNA TGTGCCAGCAGCCGTCCGGGGGGAAACTACAATGAGCAGTTCTTC. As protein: CASSRPGGNYNEQFF.

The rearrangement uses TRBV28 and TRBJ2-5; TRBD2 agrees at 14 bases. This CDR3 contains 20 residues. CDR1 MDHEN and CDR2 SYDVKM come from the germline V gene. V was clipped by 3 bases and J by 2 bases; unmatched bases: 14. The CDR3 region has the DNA TGTGCCAGCAGTTTGTTTCCTCCGGGACTAGCGGGGGAGGCGCAAGAGACCCAGTACTTC. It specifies CASSLFPPGLAGEAQETQYF.

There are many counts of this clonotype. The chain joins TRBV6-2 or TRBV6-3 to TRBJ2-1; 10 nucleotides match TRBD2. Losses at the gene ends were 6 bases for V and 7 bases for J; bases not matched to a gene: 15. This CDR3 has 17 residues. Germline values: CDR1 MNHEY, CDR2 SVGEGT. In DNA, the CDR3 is TGTGCCAGCAGCTCTACGACCCGACTAGCGGGCATAAATGAGCAGTTCTTC. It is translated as CASSSTTRLAGINEQFF.

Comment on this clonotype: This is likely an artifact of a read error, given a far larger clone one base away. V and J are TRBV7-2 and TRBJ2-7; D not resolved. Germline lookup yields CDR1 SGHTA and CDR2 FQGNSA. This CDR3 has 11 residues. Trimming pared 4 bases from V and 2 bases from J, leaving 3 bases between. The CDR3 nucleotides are TGTGCCAGCAGCTGGGCCTACGAGCAGTACTTC. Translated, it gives CASSWAYEQYF.

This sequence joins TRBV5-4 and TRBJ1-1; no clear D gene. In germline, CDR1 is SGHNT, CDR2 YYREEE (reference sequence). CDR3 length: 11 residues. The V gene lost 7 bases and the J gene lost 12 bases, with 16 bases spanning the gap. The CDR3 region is CASGEYRATFF. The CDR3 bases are TGTGCCAGCGGAGAATATCGAGCGACTTTCTTT.

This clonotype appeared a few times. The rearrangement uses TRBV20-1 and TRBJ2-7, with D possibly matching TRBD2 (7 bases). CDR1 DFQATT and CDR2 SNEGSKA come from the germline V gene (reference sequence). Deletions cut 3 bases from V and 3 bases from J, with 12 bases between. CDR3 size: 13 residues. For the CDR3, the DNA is TGCAGTGCTAGCGACGGGGGGCTCTACGAGCAGTACTTC. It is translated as CSASDGGLYEQYF.

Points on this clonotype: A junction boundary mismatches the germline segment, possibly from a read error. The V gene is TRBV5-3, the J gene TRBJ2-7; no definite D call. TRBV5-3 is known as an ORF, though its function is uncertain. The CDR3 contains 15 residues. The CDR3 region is CASSFLGSPSDEQYF. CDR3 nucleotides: TGTGCCAGCAGCTTTTTGGGCTCCCCGTCTGACGAGCAGTACTTC.

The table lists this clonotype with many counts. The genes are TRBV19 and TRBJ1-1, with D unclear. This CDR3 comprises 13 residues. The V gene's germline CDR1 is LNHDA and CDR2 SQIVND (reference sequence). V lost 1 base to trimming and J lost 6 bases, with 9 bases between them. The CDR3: CASSIAGSSEAFF. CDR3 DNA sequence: TGTGCCAGTAGTATAGCGGGGAGCTCTGAAGCTTTCTTT.

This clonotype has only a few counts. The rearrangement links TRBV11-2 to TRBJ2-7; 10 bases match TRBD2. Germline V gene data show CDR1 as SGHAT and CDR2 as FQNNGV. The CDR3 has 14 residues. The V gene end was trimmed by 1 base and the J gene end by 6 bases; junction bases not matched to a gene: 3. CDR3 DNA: TGTGCCAGCAGCTTAGGACTAGCGGGTATCGAGCAGTACTTC. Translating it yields CASSLGLAGIEQYF.

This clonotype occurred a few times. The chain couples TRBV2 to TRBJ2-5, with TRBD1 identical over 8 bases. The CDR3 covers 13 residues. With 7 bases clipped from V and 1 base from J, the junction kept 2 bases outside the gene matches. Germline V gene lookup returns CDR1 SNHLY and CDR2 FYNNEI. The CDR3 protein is CASKDRAQETQYF. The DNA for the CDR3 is TGTGCCAGCAAGGACAGGGCCCAAGAGACCCAGTACTTC.

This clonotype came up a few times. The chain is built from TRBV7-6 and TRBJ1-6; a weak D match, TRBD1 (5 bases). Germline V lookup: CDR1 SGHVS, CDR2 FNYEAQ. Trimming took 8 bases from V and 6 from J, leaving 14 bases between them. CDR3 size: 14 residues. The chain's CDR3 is CASGKGQANSPLHF. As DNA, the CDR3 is TGTGCCAGCGGCAAAGGACAAGCTAATTCACCCCTCCACTTT.

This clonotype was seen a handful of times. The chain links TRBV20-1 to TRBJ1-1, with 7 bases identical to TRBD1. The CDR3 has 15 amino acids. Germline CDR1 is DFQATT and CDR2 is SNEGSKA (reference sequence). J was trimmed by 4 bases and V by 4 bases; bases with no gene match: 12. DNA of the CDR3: TGCAGTGCTACATACAGGGGAGGTGGTGGCACTGAAGCTTTCTTT. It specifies CSATYRGGGGTEAFF.